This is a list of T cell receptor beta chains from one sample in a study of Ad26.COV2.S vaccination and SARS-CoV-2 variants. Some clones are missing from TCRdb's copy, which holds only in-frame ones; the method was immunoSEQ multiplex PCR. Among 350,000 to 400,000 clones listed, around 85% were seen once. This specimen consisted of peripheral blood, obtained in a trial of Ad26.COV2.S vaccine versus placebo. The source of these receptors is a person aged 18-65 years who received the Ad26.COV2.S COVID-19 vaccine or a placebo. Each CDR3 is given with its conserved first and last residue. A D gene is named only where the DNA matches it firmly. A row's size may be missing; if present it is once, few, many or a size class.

CASSSPGVNTEAFF	TGTGCCAGCAGCTCACCAGGTGTGAACACTGAAGCTTTCTTT	NA	TRBJ1-1	TRBV11-2	NA
CASSHLGSDTQYF	TGCGCCAGCAGCCATCTAGGTTCAGATACGCAGTATTTT	NA	TRBJ2-3	TRBV4-1	NA
CAWTWDSEYSGNTIYF	TGTGCCTGGACTTGGGACAGCGAATACTCTGGAAACACCATATATTTT	TRBD1	TRBJ1-3	TRBV30	NA
CASSQVFAGNTYEQYF	TGCGCCAGCAGCCAAGTCTTTGCGGGAAATACCTACGAGCAGTACTTC	NA	TRBJ2-7	TRBV4-1	NA
CASSYGVMNTEAFF	TGTGCCAGCAGTTATGGGGTAATGAACACTGAAGCTTTCTTT	NA	TRBJ1-1	TRBV27	NA
CASSTSSGYEQYF	TGTGCCAGTAGTACCTCTTCCGGCTACGAGCAGTACTTC	NA	TRBJ2-7	TRBV19	NA
CASRRTSGGGETQYF	TGTGCCAGCAGACGAACTAGCGGGGGAGGAGAGACCCAGTACTTC	TRBD2	TRBJ2-5	TRBV6-5	NA
CASSRDSNQPQHF	TGTGCCAGCTCACGGGATAGCAATCAGCCCCAGCATTTT	NA	TRBJ1-5	TRBV18	many
CAISESMGENTEAFF	TGTGCCATCAGTGAGTCGATGGGAGAGAACACTGAAGCTTTCTTT	NA	TRBJ1-1	TRBV10-3	once
CASSITTTSYGYTF	TGTGCCAGTAGTATAACAACAACCTCCTATGGCTACACCTTC	NA	TRBJ1-2	TRBV19	NA
CASSPRVAAGITGELFF	TGTGCCAGCAGCCCCAGGGTGGCAGCGGGCATCACCGGGGAGCTGTTTTTT	NA	TRBJ2-2	TRBV7-9	NA
CASSAPRGASYGYTF	TGTGCCAGCAGCGCCCCGCGTGGGGCTAGCTATGGCTACACCTTC	NA	TRBJ1-2	TRBV9	NA
CATSRDRAFGYTF	TGTGCCACCAGCAGAGATCGTGCCTTTGGCTACACCTTC	NA	TRBJ1-2	TRBV15	NA
CASSDGGGQETQYF	TGTGCCAGCAGCGACGGGGGAGGGCAAGAGACCCAGTACTTC	TRBD2	TRBJ2-5	TRBV5-4	NA
CASSYSKGSSGNTIYF	TGTGCCAGCAGTTACTCGAAGGGAAGCTCTGGAAACACCATATATTTT	NA	TRBJ1-3	TRBV6-5	NA
CASSQSSNTGELFF	TGTGCCAGCAGCCAATCGTCGAACACCGGGGAGCTGTTTTTT	NA	TRBJ2-2	TRBV3-1/TRBV3-2	NA
CASSAFRQGGEKLFF	TGTGCCAGCAGCGCGTTCAGACAGGGAGGAGAAAAACTGTTTTTT	TRBD1	TRBJ1-4	TRBV2	NA
CASRPGLAQETQYF	TGCGCCAGCAGACCGGGACTAGCTCAAGAGACCCAGTACTTC	TRBD2	TRBJ2-5	TRBV5-1	NA
CSVEEHGTDTQYF	TGCAGCGTTGAGGAACACGGCACAGATACGCAGTATTTT	NA	TRBJ2-3	TRBV29-1	NA
CASSYLAGPNTDTQYF	TGTGCCAGCAGTTATTTAGCGGGGCCCAACACAGATACGCAGTATTTT	TRBD2	TRBJ2-3	TRBV6-2/TRBV6-3	NA
CASSPGQGNGEQYF	TGTGCCAGCTCACCGGGACAGGGTAATGGCGAGCAGTACTTC	TRBD1	TRBJ2-7	TRBV18	NA
CASSLTSGMGGELFF	TGTGCCAGCAGCCTGACTAGCGGGATGGGCGGGGAGCTGTTTTTT	TRBD2	TRBJ2-2	TRBV7-2	NA
CASSYGQGVYEQYF	TGCGCCAGCAGCTATGGACAGGGGGTCTACGAGCAGTACTTC	TRBD1	TRBJ2-7	TRBV5-1	NA
CASRGRRETQYF	TGTGCCAGTAGGGGGCGGCGAGAGACCCAGTACTTC	NA	TRBJ2-5	TRBV19	NA
CASSRPGDYTEAFF	TGTGCCAGCAGCAGACCAGGGGATTACACTGAAGCTTTCTTT	NA	TRBJ1-1	TRBV9	NA
CASSASGGLFF	TGTGCCAGCAGCGCCTCAGGGGGGCTGTTTTTT	TRBD1	TRBJ2-2	TRBV9	NA
CASSYFDRGRQPQHF	TGTGCCAGCAGTTACTTCGACAGGGGGCGGCAGCCCCAGCATTTT	TRBD1	TRBJ1-5	TRBV6-2/TRBV6-3	NA
CASSIFGGGSHEQYF	TGTGCCAGTAGTATTTTCGGGGGTGGTTCCCACGAGCAGTACTTC	NA	TRBJ2-7	TRBV19	NA
CASSNTGTSYEQYF	TGTGCCAGTAGTAACACCGGGACTTCTTACGAGCAGTACTTC	NA	TRBJ2-7	TRBV19	once
CASSSSQGTRGYTF	TGTGCCAGTAGTTCCTCTCAGGGGACGAGGGGCTACACCTTC	NA	TRBJ1-2	TRBV19	NA
CAWTLGPLNYGYTF	TGTGCCTGGACCCTCGGGCCACTTAACTATGGCTACACCTTC	NA	TRBJ1-2	TRBV30	NA
CASSQEPSGGSRGDEQYF	TGCGCCAGCAGCCAAGAACCTAGCGGGGGGTCCCGGGGGGACGAGCAGTACTTC	TRBD2	TRBJ2-7	TRBV4-3	NA
CASSVDPQDGTQYF	TGTGCCAGCAGCGTAGATCCCCAGGATGGGACCCAGTACTTC	NA	TRBJ2-5	TRBV9	NA
CASSNFDQPQHF	TGTGCCAGTAGTAATTTCGATCAGCCCCAGCATTTT	NA	TRBJ1-5	TRBV19	NA
CASSEMEVFHAGNTIYF	TGTGCCAGCAGTGAAATGGAGGTGTTCCACGCTGGAAACACCATATATTTT	NA	TRBJ1-3	TRBV6-1	NA
CASSFLQGEKLFF	TGTGCCAGCAGCTTTCTACAGGGGGAAAAACTGTTTTTT	TRBD1	TRBJ1-4	TRBV7-9	NA
CASSMPQANTEAFF	TGTGCCAGTAGTATGCCGCAGGCAAACACTGAAGCTTTCTTT	NA	TRBJ1-1	TRBV19	NA
CASSLFGNTEAFF	TGTGCCAGCAGCTTATTTGGGAACACTGAAGCTTTCTTT	NA	TRBJ1-1	TRBV7-2	NA
CASTQQGENGGYTF	TGTGCCAGTACCCAACAGGGTGAAAACGGCGGCTACACCTTC	NA	TRBJ1-2	TRBV19	NA
CASSLLSTDTQYF	TGTGCCAGCAGCTTGCTAAGCACAGATACGCAGTATTTT	NA	TRBJ2-3	TRBV5-4	once
CASSQVIRDSQETQYF	TGTGCCAGCAGCCAAGTTATCCGGGACAGCCAAGAGACCCAGTACTTC	TRBD1	TRBJ2-5	TRBV3-1/TRBV3-2	NA
CASSESGRFNEQFF	TGCGCCAGCAGTGAGTCGGGACGATTCAATGAGCAGTTCTTC	NA	TRBJ2-1	TRBV10-1	NA
CASTPSTLSNYGYTF	TGTGCCAGCACCCCTTCCACCCTCAGTAACTATGGCTACACCTTC	NA	TRBJ1-2	TRBV3-1/TRBV3-2	NA
CASSPPGLGKETQYF	TGTGCCAGCAGCCCGCCAGGGCTCGGGAAAGAGACCCAGTACTTC	NA	TRBJ2-5	TRBV7-9	NA
CASSQAEGYGYTF	TGTGCCAGCAGCCAAGCGGAAGGCTATGGCTACACCTTC	NA	TRBJ1-2	TRBV3-1/TRBV3-2	NA